This TCR beta chain came from a study of T cell responses to AZD1222 COVID-19 vaccine. Study-wide points: Repertoires in all cases were sampled only once the peak T cell response had passed.

This clone was observed a few times. Its antigen is still unknown. The same CDR3 is also encoded by other DNA sequences in this sample. Here immunoSEQ multiplex PCR was the method, and the copy in TCRdb shows in-frame clones only, minus some. This table holds 95,000 to 110,000 clones, approximately 86% found once. This TCR came from an adult who received the MenACWY meningococcal vaccine as a control. The starting material was peripheral blood, obtained 28 days after the second dose of the MenACWY control vaccine.

CDR3 DNA sequence: TGCGCCAGCAGTCCGGGACTAGCGGGGAGCACAGATACGCAGTATTTT. It codes for CASSPGLAGSTDTQYF. The chain carries TRBV5-1 and TRBJ2-3; 13 bases agree with TRBD2. Germline CDR1 SGHRS, CDR2 YFSETQ. V gave up 5 bases and J gave up 0 bases; unmatched junction bases: 3. CDR3 length: 16 amino acids.